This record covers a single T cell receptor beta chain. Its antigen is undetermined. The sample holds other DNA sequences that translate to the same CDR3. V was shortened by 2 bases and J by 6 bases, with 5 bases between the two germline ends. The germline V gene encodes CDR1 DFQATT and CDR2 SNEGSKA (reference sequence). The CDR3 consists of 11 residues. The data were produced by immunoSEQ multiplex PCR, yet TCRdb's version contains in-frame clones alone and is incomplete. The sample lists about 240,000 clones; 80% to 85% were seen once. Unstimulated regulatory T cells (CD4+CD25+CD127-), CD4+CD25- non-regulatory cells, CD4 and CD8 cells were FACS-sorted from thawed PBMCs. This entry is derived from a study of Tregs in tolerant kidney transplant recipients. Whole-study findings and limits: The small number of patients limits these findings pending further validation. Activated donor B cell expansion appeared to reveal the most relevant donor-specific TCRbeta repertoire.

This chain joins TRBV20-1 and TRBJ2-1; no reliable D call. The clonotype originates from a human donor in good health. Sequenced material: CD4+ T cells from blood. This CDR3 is CSARRVNEQFF. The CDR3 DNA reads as TGCAGTGCTAGACGGGTCAATGAGCAGTTCTTC.